The rows below give T cell receptor beta chains drawn from one sample of a study of T cell responses to AZD1222 COVID-19 vaccine. Clones were sequenced by immunoSEQ multiplex PCR, and TCRdb holds only the in-frame ones, with some missing. Here the sample spans around 50,000 clones, approximately 89% being singletons. Material: peripheral blood, obtained 28 days after the second AZD1222 dose. The receptors here all came from an adult who received the AZD1222 COVID-19 vaccine. CDR3s include the opening cysteine and the closing phenylalanine or tryptophan. D genes are given only for firm matches. Not all rows give a size; the values are once, few, many and, for expanded clones, a class.

D gene: TRBD2
clone size: .
J gene: TRBJ2-5
V gene: TRBV2
CDR3 protein: CASSIAGEETQYF
CDR3 DNA: TGTGCCAGCAGTATAGCGGGTGAAGAGACCCAGTACTTC

D gene: .
clone size: .
J gene: TRBJ1-2
V gene: TRBV6-1
CDR3 protein: CASSESARVGYTF
CDR3 DNA: TGTGCCAGCAGTGAATCAGCCAGGGTGGGCTACACCTTC

D gene: .
clone size: once
J gene: TRBJ1-1
V gene: TRBV6-5
CDR3 protein: CASSYFTPGETEAFF
CDR3 DNA: TGTGCCAGCAGTTATTTTACACCAGGGGAGACTGAAGCTTTCTTT

D gene: .
clone size: .
J gene: TRBJ1-1
V gene: TRBV7-6
CDR3 protein: CASSREAEAFF
CDR3 DNA: TGTGCCAGCAGCCGAGAGGCTGAAGCTTTCTTT

D gene: .
clone size: .
J gene: TRBJ1-4
V gene: TRBV16
CDR3 protein: CASSPTRPEVTNEKLFF
CDR3 DNA: TGTGCCAGCAGCCCCACCCGACCGGAGGTTACTAATGAAAAACTGTTTTTT

D gene: TRBD1
clone size: .
J gene: TRBJ1-5
V gene: TRBV19
CDR3 protein: CASSIDGQSFGTGNNQPQHF
CDR3 DNA: TGTGCCAGTAGTATAGATGGCCAAAGCTTCGGGACAGGGAACAATCAGCCCCAGCATTTT

D gene: .
clone size: .
J gene: TRBJ1-2
V gene: TRBV24-1
CDR3 protein: CATSDHRSGYTF
CDR3 DNA: TGTGCCACCAGTGATCATAGGTCTGGCTACACCTTC

D gene: .
clone size: .
J gene: TRBJ2-1
V gene: TRBV28
CDR3 protein: CASSFLNEQFF
CDR3 DNA: TGTGCCAGCAGTTTCCTGAATGAGCAGTTCTTC

D gene: .
clone size: .
J gene: TRBJ2-1
V gene: TRBV28
CDR3 protein: CASSSPTEGRGSEQFF
CDR3 DNA: TGTGCCAGCAGTTCCCCGACAGAGGGCCGCGGCTCTGAGCAGTTCTTC

D gene: .
clone size: few
J gene: TRBJ1-6
V gene: TRBV9
CDR3 protein: CASSGGREGSSYNSPLHF
CDR3 DNA: TGTGCCAGCAGCGGGGGCCGGGAGGGGAGCTCCTATAATTCACCCCTCCACTTT

D gene: TRBD1
clone size: .
J gene: TRBJ1-5
V gene: TRBV28
CDR3 protein: CASSGGGTGIGQPQHF
CDR3 DNA: TGTGCCAGCAGTGGCGGCGGGACAGGGATCGGTCAGCCCCAGCATTTT

D gene: .
clone size: .
J gene: TRBJ1-4
V gene: TRBV5-3
CDR3 protein: CARSAYGGTNEKLFF
CDR3 DNA: TGTGCCAGAAGCGCCTATGGGGGGACTAATGAAAAACTGTTTTTT

D gene: .
clone size: .
J gene: TRBJ2-2
V gene: TRBV7-2
CDR3 protein: CASSLVSGLGGELFF
CDR3 DNA: TGTGCCAGCAGCTTAGTTTCCGGGTTGGGCGGGGAGCTGTTTTTT

D gene: TRBD1
clone size: .
J gene: TRBJ1-5
V gene: TRBV6-2/TRBV6-3
CDR3 protein: CASSYDRGGPRNQPQHF
CDR3 DNA: TGTGCCAGCAGTTACGACAGGGGGGGTCCTCGCAATCAGCCCCAGCATTTT

D gene: .
clone size: .
J gene: TRBJ2-3
V gene: TRBV5-4
CDR3 protein: CASGPVAADTQYF
CDR3 DNA: TGTGCCAGCGGGCCCGTGGCGGCAGATACGCAGTATTTT

D gene: .
clone size: .
J gene: TRBJ2-5
V gene: TRBV12-3/TRBV12-4
CDR3 protein: CASSLRLEETQYF
CDR3 DNA: TGTGCCAGCAGTTTGAGACTAGAAGAGACCCAGTACTTC

D gene: TRBD2
clone size: .
J gene: TRBJ2-7
V gene: TRBV7-9
CDR3 protein: CASSSSGGTRYEQYF
CDR3 DNA: TGTGCCAGCAGCTCTAGCGGGGGGACAAGATACGAGCAGTACTTC

D gene: TRBD2
clone size: .
J gene: TRBJ2-7
V gene: TRBV13
CDR3 protein: CASSLRTSGRLSYEQYF
CDR3 DNA: TGTGCCAGCAGCTTAAGAACTAGCGGGAGGCTCTCCTACGAGCAGTACTTC

D gene: .
clone size: once
J gene: TRBJ2-7
V gene: TRBV6-5
CDR3 protein: CASSYSGGASYEQYF
CDR3 DNA: TGTGCCAGCAGTTACTCTGGCGGAGCTTCCTACGAGCAGTACTTC

D gene: TRBD1
clone size: .
J gene: TRBJ2-5
V gene: TRBV24-1
CDR3 protein: CATSADRGETQYF
CDR3 DNA: TGTGCCACCAGTGCTGACAGGGGGGAGACCCAGTACTTC

D gene: .
clone size: .
J gene: TRBJ1-5
V gene: TRBV2
CDR3 protein: CASSERLGSSSNQPQHF
CDR3 DNA: TGTGCCAGCAGTGAAAGGCTTGGCAGTTCGAGCAATCAGCCCCAGCATTTT

D gene: .
clone size: once
J gene: TRBJ1-5
V gene: TRBV7-3
CDR3 protein: CASSPRVGAVPNQPQHF
CDR3 DNA: TGTGCCAGCAGCCCCCGGGTGGGGGCAGTCCCCAATCAGCCCCAGCATTTT

D gene: TRBD1
clone size: .
J gene: TRBJ1-4
V gene: TRBV19
CDR3 protein: CASSGDRTSNEKLFF
CDR3 DNA: TGTGCCAGTAGCGGGGACAGGACATCTAATGAAAAACTGTTTTTT

D gene: TRBD1
clone size: .
J gene: TRBJ1-1
V gene: TRBV19
CDR3 protein: CASTDGQGRSFTEAFF
CDR3 DNA: TGTGCCAGTACCGACGGACAGGGACGGAGTTTTACTGAAGCTTTCTTT

D gene: .
clone size: .
J gene: TRBJ2-3
V gene: TRBV4-2
CDR3 protein: CASSQDLRGTGLTDTQYF
CDR3 DNA: TGTGCCAGCAGCCAAGATCTGAGGGGAACGGGATTGACAGATACGCAGTATTTT

D gene: TRBD1
clone size: .
J gene: TRBJ2-2
V gene: TRBV7-2
CDR3 protein: CASSPGGEDTGELFF
CDR3 DNA: TGTGCCAGCAGCCCAGGGGGCGAGGACACCGGGGAGCTGTTTTTT

D gene: .
clone size: .
J gene: TRBJ2-4
V gene: TRBV5-4
CDR3 protein: CASSFRDGKNIQYF
CDR3 DNA: TGTGCCAGCAGCTTCCGGGACGGCAAAAACATTCAGTACTTC

D gene: TRBD1
clone size: .
J gene: TRBJ2-1
V gene: TRBV12-5
CDR3 protein: CASSPPGQGYDEQFF
CDR3 DNA: TGTGCTAGCTCACCCCCGGGACAGGGGTACGATGAGCAGTTCTTC

D gene: .
clone size: once
J gene: TRBJ2-1
V gene: TRBV11-3
CDR3 protein: CASRQTGHNEQFF
CDR3 DNA: TGTGCCAGCAGGCAGACAGGTCACAATGAGCAGTTCTTC

D gene: .
clone size: .
J gene: TRBJ1-2
V gene: TRBV6-5
CDR3 protein: CASSLSAASGGYTF
CDR3 DNA: TGTGCCAGCAGCCTCTCGGCGGCCAGCGGAGGCTACACCTTC

D gene: .
clone size: .
J gene: TRBJ1-4
V gene: TRBV25-1
CDR3 protein: CASAGAAEKLFF
CDR3 DNA: TGTGCCAGCGCAGGAGCGGCTGAAAAACTGTTTTTT

D gene: .
clone size: .
J gene: TRBJ1-6
V gene: TRBV18
CDR3 protein: CASSLTSGGYNSPLHF
CDR3 DNA: TGTGCCAGCTCACTGACCTCCGGGGGCTATAATTCACCCCTCCACTTT

D gene: .
clone size: .
J gene: TRBJ1-2
V gene: TRBV29-1
CDR3 protein: CSVEDIPSRTGYTF
CDR3 DNA: TGCAGCGTTGAAGATATACCATCGAGGACTGGCTACACCTTC

D gene: .
clone size: .
J gene: TRBJ1-5
V gene: TRBV19
CDR3 protein: CASSMREINQPQHF
CDR3 DNA: TGTGCCAGTAGTATGAGGGAGATAAATCAGCCCCAGCATTTT

D gene: TRBD2
clone size: once
J gene: TRBJ2-1
V gene: TRBV29-1
CDR3 protein: CSVDSGREYNEQFF
CDR3 DNA: TGCAGCGTTGATAGCGGGAGGGAGTACAATGAGCAGTTCTTC

D gene: TRBD1
clone size: .
J gene: TRBJ2-4
V gene: TRBV5-1
CDR3 protein: CASSSGTGGFGIQYF
CDR3 DNA: TGCGCCAGCAGCTCCGGGACAGGGGGTTTTGGCATTCAGTACTTC

D gene: .
clone size: .
J gene: TRBJ2-2
V gene: TRBV6-5
CDR3 protein: CASSSPVRDTGELFF
CDR3 DNA: TGTGCCAGCAGCTCCCCCGTGCGGGACACCGGGGAGCTGTTTTTT

D gene: TRBD1
clone size: once
J gene: TRBJ1-2
V gene: TRBV2
CDR3 protein: CASRGDRNKGYTF
CDR3 DNA: TGTGCCAGCAGAGGGGACAGGAATAAAGGCTACACCTTC

D gene: .
clone size: .
J gene: TRBJ1-3
V gene: TRBV29-1
CDR3 protein: CSEVLGSSGNTIYF
CDR3 DNA: TGCAGCGAGGTCTTGGGCAGCTCTGGAAACACCATATATTTT

D gene: .
clone size: .
J gene: TRBJ2-1
V gene: TRBV11-2
CDR3 protein: CASSFQGGLLYNEQFF
CDR3 DNA: TGTGCCAGCAGCTTCCAGGGGGGCCTCCTCTACAATGAGCAGTTCTTC

D gene: .
clone size: .
J gene: TRBJ2-7
V gene: TRBV25-1
CDR3 protein: CASSTASSYEQYF
CDR3 DNA: TGTGCCAGCAGTACGGCCAGCTCCTACGAGCAGTACTTC